What follows describes a single T cell receptor beta chain. The repertoire was sequenced with immunoSEQ multiplex PCR; TCRdb's copy has only in-frame clones and lacks some. The sample consists of 100,000 to 150,000 clones, approximately 90% of them appearing once. This entry is derived from a study of blood T cell repertoires in COVID-19. Background on the study: Sources were T cells, B-cell-depleted T cells, or PBMCs; the material itself was cDNA or gDNA.

Germline CDR1 and CDR2: KGHSH and LQKENI. V lost 3 bases and J lost 3, with 9 bases in between. This CDR3 spans 13 amino acids. The receptor's source is a human donor in a cohort sampled during active COVID-19. What was sequenced was peripheral blood. This chain links TRBV18 with TRBJ2-7; D uncertain. CDR3 protein: CASSPPDNYEQYF. The CDR3 coding sequence is TGTGCCAGCTCACCTCCCGACAACTACGAGCAGTACTTC.